Listed here are 14 T cell receptor beta chains from one sample, sequenced in a study of cytomegalovirus exposure and HLA in healthy donors. PCR used 60 Vbeta primers and 13 Jbeta primers. Profiling relied on immunoSEQ multiplex PCR, and the TCRdb table lists in-frame clones only, not all of them. The data show 200,000 to 250,000 clones, with around 81% seen just once and 7% to 9% held by the top ten. Sequencing was performed on PBMCs. The receptor source for this set is a woman aged 60-75 years in good health and CMV-seropositive.

A remark on this clone: One base separates it from a far larger clone, so it is likely a read error. The chain's CDR3 is CASSPRTSGFQETQYF. In DNA form, the CDR3 reads TGTGCCAGCAGCCCCCGGACTAGCGGGTTCCAAGAGACCCAGTACTTC. The chain joins TRBV7-5 to TRBJ2-5; the table's D call TRBD2 went unverified against the DNA. TRBV7-5 is listed as a pseudogene. CDR3 length: 16 residues.

V usage is TRBV19 and J usage is TRBJ2-7, with 8 nucleotides matching TRBD2. J lost 1 base, V lost 4 bases, and 9 bases had no gene match. CDR3 length: 16 residues. Germline lookup yields CDR1 LNHDA and CDR2 SQIVND (reference sequence). The CDR3 sequence is CASSKTPSGRSYEQYF. The CDR3 coding sequence is TGTGCCAGTAGTAAGACCCCTAGCGGGCGTTCCTACGAGCAGTACTTC.

J is TRBJ2-5 and V is TRBV30; D not certain. CDR3 size: 13 residues. V lost 0 bases and J 3 bases, leaving 8 bases between the germline ends. CDR1 and CDR2 from the germline V gene are GTSNPN and SVGIG (reference sequence). The CDR3 protein is CAWSVRGEETQYF. The CDR3 bases are TGTGCCTGGAGTGTACGAGGAGAAGAGACCCAGTACTTC.

V usage is TRBV7-9 and J usage is TRBJ1-5; TRBD1 matches 11 bases. Germline V CDR1 and CDR2: SEHNR, FQNEAQ (reference sequence). J lost 5 bases, V lost 5 bases, and 5 bases had no gene match. The CDR3 contains 15 residues. Here the CDR3 reads CASSPGTGGDQPQHF. As DNA, the CDR3 is TGTGCCAGCAGCCCCGGGACAGGGGGAGATCAGCCCCAGCATTTT. Using reference TRBV7-9 and TRBJ1-5 for the parts outside the CDR3, the full variable domain is DTGVSQNPRHKITKRGQNVTFRCDPISEHNRLYWYRQTLGQGPEFLTYFQNEAQLEKSRLLSDRFSAERPKGSFSTLEIQRTEQGDSAMYLCASSPGTGGDQPQHFGDGTRLSIL.

The chain employs TRBV27 and TRBJ2-3, with D uncertain. There are 17 residues in the CDR3. Between the trimmed V and J ends, which lost 7 bases and 3 bases, there was a span of 23 bases. Germline V gene lookup returns CDR1 MNHEY and CDR2 SMNVEV (reference sequence). CDR3 nucleotide sequence: TGTGCCAGCAACGTTGTCTCAGCGCCAACAACAACAGATACGCAGTATTTT. This codes for CASNVVSAPTTTDTQYF.

The J gene is TRBJ1-1, the V gene TRBV29-1; D remains ambiguous. The germline gives CDR1 SQVTM, CDR2 ANQGSEA. V lost 6 bases, J lost 4 bases, and 12 bases lay in between. The CDR3 spans 12 residues. CDR3 nucleotides: TGCAGCGTCAAAAGTTTGAGCACTGAAGCTTTCTTT. Its protein product is CSVKSLSTEAFF. Full variable domain (missing parts from reference TRBV29-1 and TRBJ1-1): SAVISQKPSRDICQRGTSLTIQCQVDSQVTMMFWYRQQPGQSLTLIATANQGSEATYESGFVIDKFPISRPNLTFSTLTVSNMSPEDSSIYLCSVKSLSTEAFFGQGTRLTVV.

About this clone: One junction end disagrees with the germline gene, perhaps due to a read error. This chain uses TRBV7-9 with TRBJ2-7; 9 bases fit TRBD1. Germline CDR1 and CDR2: SEHNR and FQNEAQ (reference sequence). This CDR3 has 17 residues. CDR3 region: CSSSLRDRAPRSYEQYF. The CDR3 DNA sequence: TGTTCCAGCAGCTTAAGGGACAGGGCGCCTCGGTCCTACGAGCAGTACTTC.

Notes on this clone: At one end, the junction sequence differs from germline, possibly due to a read error. V is TRBV7-9 and J is TRBJ2-7; 10 bases align to TRBD2. This CDR3 spans 12 amino acids. Germline V gives CDR1 SEHNR, CDR2 FQNEAQ (reference sequence). CDR3 sequence (DNA): TGTTCCAGCAGCGATAATAGCGGGAGGACGAAATTC. This gives the protein CSSSDNSGRTKF.

This clone was counted a few times. The CDR3 DNA follows: TGCGCCAGCGGACTTTTGATCTCTGGGGCCAACGTCCTGACTTTC. Amino acid sequence: CASGLLISGANVLTF. V and J are TRBV5-1 and TRBJ2-6; maybe TRBD2 (5 bases). The CDR3 totals 15 residues. Germline values: CDR1 SGHRS, CDR2 YFSETQ. Between the trimmed V and J ends, which lost 7 bases and 0 bases, there was a span of 11 bases.

The chain is built from TRBV5-1 and TRBJ1-5; D is ambiguous. The CDR3 consists of 15 residues. Germline-derived CDR1 and CDR2 are SGHRS and YFSETQ. V lost 0 bases to trimming and J lost 0 bases, with 7 bases between them. CDR3 nucleotide sequence: TGCGCCAGCAGCTTGGATGCACATAGCAATCAGCCCCAGCATTTT. This codes for CASSLDAHSNQPQHF.

The chain employs TRBV11-2 and TRBJ2-5, with 7 bases lining up with TRBD1. This CDR3 has 13 residues. Germline CDR1 reads SGHAT; CDR2 reads FQNNGV. V was pared by 5 bases and J by 4 bases, with 4 bases of the junction left unmatched. DNA of the CDR3: TGTGCCAGCAGCGCACAGGGGCGAGAGACCCAGTACTTC. Amino acids: CASSAQGRETQYF.

The rearrangement joins TRBV11-2 to TRBJ2-7; no clear D gene. Germline CDR1 reads SGHAT; CDR2 reads FQNNGV. The CDR3 is 14 residues long. The ends were cut back, 4 bases at V and 3 bases at J, with 13 bases in the middle. CDR3: CASSSQTHIYEQYF. In DNA, the CDR3 is TGTGCCAGCAGCTCCCAGACACATATCTACGAGCAGTACTTC.

The rearrangement uses TRBV10-2 and TRBJ1-3, with a possible D match to TRBD1 (5 bases). Germline CDR1 reads WSHSY; CDR2 reads SAAADI. This CDR3 has 16 residues. Deletions cut 3 bases from V and 2 bases from J, with 14 bases between. DNA of the CDR3: TGCGCCAGCAGTGAATTTGTGGGGCCTACTGGAAACACCATATATTTT. Amino acids: CASSEFVGPTGNTIYF.

The chain carries TRBV29-1 and TRBJ1-1; D is unclear. Germline CDR1 is SQVTM and CDR2 is ANQGSEA. The CDR3 totals 12 residues. The V end lost 6 bases, the J end lost 3 bases, and 11 bases lay between the germline ends. CDR3 residues: CSVQREYTEAFF. The DNA for the CDR3 is TGCAGCGTCCAGCGGGAATACACTGAAGCTTTCTTT.